This T cell receptor beta chain came from a study of T cells in localized non-small cell lung cancer. General study findings and limits: A median of approximately 50 of the top 100 tumor clones appeared in adjacent lung, which was paired and uninvolved. Uninvolved adjacent lung had more T cell clonality than any other tissue, topping tumor. Heterogeneity remains possible, as sequencing covered one tumor region only.

Only in-frame clones appear in the TCRdb table, and some are missing; sequencing was by immunoSEQ multiplex PCR. The repertoire includes 25,000 to 40,000 clones, 78% of them detected once, and roughly 31% sits in the top ten. Trimming pared 6 bases from V and 5 bases from J, leaving 11 bases between. In germline, CDR1 is MNHEY, CDR2 SVGAGI. The CDR3 extends over 13 amino acids. Regarding this clone: Its antigen is not known.

The chain joins TRBV6-5 to TRBJ2-1; D is unclear. The sample in question was peripheral blood, obtained before any cancer treatment. The source of this sequence is a male donor aged 60 or over with stage II squamous cell lung carcinoma. CDR3 bases: TGTGCCAGCAGCCGTCGGTCCCACAATGAGCAGTTCTTC. Translated, it gives CASSRRSHNEQFF.